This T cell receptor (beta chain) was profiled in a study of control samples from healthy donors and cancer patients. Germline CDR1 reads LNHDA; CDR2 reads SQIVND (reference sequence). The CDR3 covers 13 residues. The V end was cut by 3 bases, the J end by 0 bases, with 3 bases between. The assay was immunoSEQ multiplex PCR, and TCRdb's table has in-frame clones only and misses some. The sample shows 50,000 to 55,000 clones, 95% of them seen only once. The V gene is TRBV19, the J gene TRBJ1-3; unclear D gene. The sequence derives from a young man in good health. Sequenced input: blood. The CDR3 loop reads CASSMDSGNTIYF. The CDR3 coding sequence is TGTGCCAGTAGTATGGACTCTGGAAACACCATATATTTT.